Included here is one TCR beta chain sequence, with context. No antigen is known for it. Sequencing targeted expressed TCRB transcripts, as all isolated RNA had been reverse transcribed. Assay: immunoSEQ multiplex PCR; the TCRdb copy retains only in-frame clones and omits some. The sample contains around 260,000 clones, around 22% of which appear only once. The sample comes from a study of beta chain features in type 1 diabetes. General study findings and limits: Among all four CD4+ subsets, Type 1 diabetes patients had TCRB CDR3s that were moderately but significantly shorter.

V shed 4 bases and J shed 2 bases, with 12 bases lying between them. CDR3 length: 14 amino acids. CDR1 and CDR2 (germline): SNHLY, FYNNEI. Sequencing input: naive CD4+ T cells from blood. The genes are TRBV2 and TRBJ2-7; D is possibly TRBD1 (6 bases). The TCR comes from a woman in her twenties or thirties with type 1 diabetes. CDR3 sequence: CASSGGTRTYEQYF. CDR3 coding DNA: TGTGCCAGCAGTGGGGGGACACGCACCTACGAGCAGTACTTC.